Listed below are T cell receptor beta chains from one sample, sequenced in a study of CD8 T cells in Susac syndrome. TCRdb passed the immunoSEQ multiplex PCR reads through MiXCR, listing each CDR3 protein once. This table has about 110,000 distinct CDR3 sequences, approximately 94% appearing once. Specimen: CD8+ T cells from PBMCs. The receptors originated from a human donor with Susac syndrome. The CDR3 runs from the conserved cysteine through the conserved F or W. D genes are given only for firm matches. Only some rows state a clone size, as once, few, many or a class for expanded clones.

v_call	j_call	clone_size	d_call	cdr3_aa	cdr3_nt
TRBV12-3/TRBV12-4	TRBJ1-1	.	.	CASSPGSTEAFF	TGTGCCAGCAGCCCAGGGAGCACTGAAGCTTTCTTT
TRBV15	TRBJ2-5	few	.	CATSEGVDQETQYF	TGTGCCACCAGCGAAGGGGTGGACCAAGAGACCCAGTACTTC
TRBV27	TRBJ2-5	.	TRBD2	CASTAGTSRGETQYF	TGTGCCAGCACCGCCGGGACTAGTCGTGGGGAGACCCAGTACTTC
TRBV7-2	TRBJ2-7	.	TRBD2	CASSSGLAGNYEQYF	TGTGCCAGCAGCTCAGGACTAGCGGGCAACTACGAGCAGTACTTC
TRBV12-3/TRBV12-4	TRBJ2-5	once	.	CASSFQGTRLGETQYF	TGTGCCAGCAGTTTTCAGGGAACCCGCCTGGGAGAGACCCAGTACTTC
TRBV20-1	TRBJ2-3	.	.	CSARVPTQNTQYF	TGCAGTGCTAGAGTTCCCACTCAAAATACGCAGTATTTT
TRBV12-5	TRBJ1-6	.	.	CASGLGNSPLHF	TGTGCTAGTGGTTTGGGCAATTCACCCCTCCACTTT
TRBV6-5	TRBJ2-1	few	TRBD1	CASSYGQGGSEQFF	TGTGCCAGCAGTTACGGACAGGGGGGGAGTGAGCAGTTCTTC
TRBV3-1	TRBJ2-5	.	.	CASSQDLGGGSETQYF	TGTGCCAGCAGCCAAGATCTTGGGGGAGGCAGCGAGACCCAGTACTTC
TRBV10-2	TRBJ2-7	.	.	CASSESKGQLYEQYF	TGCGCCAGCAGTGAGTCGAAGGGACAACTCTACGAGCAGTACTTC
TRBV5-6	TRBJ2-5	.	TRBD1	CARPSFTRQGIEETQYF	TGTGCCAGACCCTCCTTCACTCGACAGGGCATTGAAGAGACCCAGTACTTC
TRBV9	TRBJ2-7	.	TRBD1	CASSAEDRAYEQYF	TGTGCCAGCAGCGCCGAGGACAGGGCCTACGAGCAGTACTTC
TRBV7-6	TRBJ1-1	.	.	CASSLGVSSTEAFF	TGTGCCAGCAGCTTAGGTGTGTCGAGCACTGAAGCTTTCTTT
TRBV4-1	TRBJ2-5	once	.	CASSQVPGPETQYF	TGCGCCAGCAGCCAAGTTCCGGGACCGGAGACCCAGTACTTC
TRBV29-1	TRBJ2-5	.	TRBD2	CSVDGGGAETQYF	TGCAGCGTTGATGGCGGGGGGGCGGAGACCCAGTACTTC
TRBV4-1	TRBJ1-5	.	.	CASSPEQGNQPQHF	TGCGCCAGCAGCCCCGAACAGGGAAATCAGCCCCAGCATTTT
TRBV20-1	TRBJ2-3	.	TRBD1	CSAREQGEDTQYF	TGCAGTGCTAGAGAACAGGGGGAGGATACGCAGTATTTT
TRBV7-8	TRBJ2-1	.	.	CASSPDFNEQFF	TGTGCCAGCAGCCCTGACTTCAATGAGCAGTTCTTC
TRBV20-1	TRBJ2-3	.	TRBD2	CSVPSGGTDTQYF	TGCAGTGTCCCTAGCGGGGGCACAGATACGCAGTATTTT
TRBV6-6	TRBJ2-2	.	.	CASSYAGELFF	TGTGCCAGCAGTTACGCCGGGGAGCTGTTTTTT
TRBV6-1	TRBJ2-5	.	.	CASSPWGTAAGETQYF	TGTGCCAGCAGTCCCTGGGGGACGGCGGCGGGAGAGACCCAGTACTTC
TRBV3-1	TRBJ2-3	.	TRBD2	CASSQVGRLAGSTDTQYF	TGTGCCAGCAGCCAGGTGGGAAGACTAGCGGGGAGCACAGATACGCAGTATTTT
TRBV7-9	TRBJ2-5	.	.	CASSPAELGRQETQYF	TGTGCCAGCAGCCCCGCGGAGTTGGGTCGCCAAGAGACCCAGTACTTC
TRBV9	TRBJ2-6	.	TRBD1	CASSSRQGAGANVLTF	TGTGCCAGCAGCTCAAGACAGGGGGCTGGGGCCAACGTCCTGACTTTC
TRBV4-1	TRBJ1-1	.	.	CASSSPLDTEAFF	TGCGCCAGCAGCTCCCCTTTGGACACTGAAGCTTTCTTT
TRBV13	TRBJ2-1	once	.	CASSPSGGEADEQFF	TGTGCCAGCAGCCCCAGCGGTGGGGAAGCCGATGAGCAGTTCTTC
TRBV7-9	TRBJ1-1	.	.	CASYLNTEAFF	TGTGCCAGCTATCTTAACACTGAAGCTTTCTTT
TRBV9	TRBJ2-7	.	TRBD2	CASSPYTRGDEQYF	TGTGCCAGCAGCCCCTACACGCGGGGGGACGAGCAGTACTTC
TRBV20-1	TRBJ1-2	.	TRBD1	CSARGDRDHGYTF	TGCAGTGCTAGGGGCGACAGGGATCATGGCTACACCTTC
TRBV4-1	TRBJ1-1	.	.	CASSQQIVGTEAFF	TGCGCCAGCAGCCAGCAGATTGTTGGCACTGAAGCTTTCTTT
TRBV7-8	TRBJ2-5	.	TRBD2	CASSFPGLAIETQYF	TGTGCCAGCAGCTTCCCGGGACTAGCTATAGAGACCCAGTACTTC
TRBV5-6	TRBJ2-2	few	.	CASSPSGTGELFF	TGTGCCAGCAGCCCCAGTGGCACCGGGGAGCTGTTTTTT
TRBV6-5	TRBJ2-3	once	.	CASSYGSSTDTQYF	TGTGCCAGCAGTTATGGTTCTAGCACAGATACGCAGTATTTT
TRBV7-3	TRBJ2-3	.	.	CASRSSGTDTQYF	TGTGCCAGCAGGTCTAGCGGCACAGATACGCAGTATTTT
TRBV24-1	TRBJ2-2	.	.	CATSGAGELFF	TGTGCCACCAGTGGGGCCGGGGAGCTGTTTTTT
TRBV9	TRBJ1-6	.	.	CASSPGSNSPLHF	TGTGCCAGCAGCCCCGGAAGTAATTCACCCCTCCACTTT
TRBV20-1	TRBJ1-1	.	.	CSARDEGTTEAFF	TGCAGTGCTAGAGATGAGGGAACCACTGAAGCTTTCTTT
TRBV20-1	TRBJ2-2	.	TRBD2	CSADRPRAGGLGELFF	TGCAGTGCTGATAGGCCCAGGGCGGGGGGGCTCGGGGAGCTGTTTTTT
TRBV5-4	TRBJ2-5	few	TRBD2	CASSLTSGTQETQYF	TGTGCCAGCAGCTTGACTAGCGGCACCCAAGAGACCCAGTACTTC
TRBV20-1	TRBJ1-6	.	.	CSASDRFYNSPLHF	TGCAGTGCTTCCGACAGGTTCTATAATTCACCCCTCCACTTT
TRBV7-9	TRBJ1-1	.	.	CASSTVGGGTEAFF	TGTGCCAGCAGCACCGTCGGTGGTGGGACTGAAGCTTTCTTT
TRBV4-1	TRBJ2-7	.	TRBD1	CASSQEGTGSYEQYF	TGCGCCAGCAGCCAAGAAGGGACAGGGTCCTACGAGCAGTACTTC
TRBV3-1	TRBJ1-1	.	TRBD1	CASRTGTGTTEAFF	TGTGCCAGCAGAACCGGGACAGGGACCACTGAAGCTTTCTTT
TRBV4-1	TRBJ2-4	.	TRBD2	CASSQSLTSGSKNIQYF	TGCGCCAGCAGCCAGTCGTTAACTAGCGGGTCCAAAAACATTCAGTACTTC
TRBV14	TRBJ1-2	.	.	CASSRTGTPEGGYTF	TGTGCCAGCAGCCGGACGGGGACACCAGAGGGTGGCTACACCTTC
TRBV7-9	TRBJ2-2	.	.	CASASNTGELFF	TGTGCCAGCGCGTCGAACACCGGGGAGCTGTTTTTT
TRBV12-3/TRBV12-4	TRBJ1-3	.	.	CASNHRSSGNTIYF	TGTGCCAGCAACCACAGAAGCTCTGGAAACACCATATATTTT
TRBV11-3	TRBJ2-3	once	.	CASTDRPAVSTDTQYF	TGTGCCAGCACCGATCGACCAGCGGTGAGCACAGATACGCAGTATTTT
TRBV6-6	TRBJ1-1	.	.	CASSPYRNTEAFF	TGTGCCAGCAGTCCCTACAGGAACACTGAAGCTTTCTTT
TRBV7-6	TRBJ1-2	once	.	CASSLIPGDLYGYTF	TGTGCCAGCAGCTTAATCCCGGGCGATCTCTATGGCTACACCTTC
TRBV5-8	TRBJ2-7	.	.	CASSRDTPYEQYF	TGTGCCAGCAGCCGGGACACCCCCTACGAGCAGTACTTC
TRBV9	TRBJ2-5	.	TRBD2	CASSVSGGNQETQYF	TGTGCCAGCAGCGTTAGCGGGGGTAATCAAGAGACCCAGTACTTC
TRBV20-1	TRBJ2-7	.	.	CSASPHSSYEQYF	TGCAGTGCTTCCCCCCACAGTTCCTACGAGCAGTACTTC
TRBV4-1	TRBJ2-7	.	.	CASSPDPSSYEQYF	TGCGCCAGCAGCCCGGACCCTAGCTCCTACGAGCAGTACTTC
TRBV15	TRBJ2-5	.	.	CATSRVKQETQYF	TGTGCCACCAGCAGAGTCAAGCAAGAGACCCAGTACTTC
TRBV7-6	TRBJ2-5	.	TRBD2	CASSSELAVSQETQYF	TGTGCCAGCAGCTCCGAACTAGCGGTTTCACAAGAGACCCAGTACTTC
TRBV29-1	TRBJ2-7	.	.	CSVVGDEQYF	TGCAGCGTTGTCGGCGACGAGCAGTACTTC
TRBV6-4	TRBJ2-6	.	.	CASSDWAGPGANVLTF	TGTGCCAGCAGTGACTGGGCAGGGCCTGGGGCCAACGTCCTGACTTTC
TRBV20-1	TRBJ2-1	.	.	CSAIDALGGTENEQFF	TGCAGTGCCATAGACGCTCTCGGAGGGACGGAGAATGAGCAGTTCTTC